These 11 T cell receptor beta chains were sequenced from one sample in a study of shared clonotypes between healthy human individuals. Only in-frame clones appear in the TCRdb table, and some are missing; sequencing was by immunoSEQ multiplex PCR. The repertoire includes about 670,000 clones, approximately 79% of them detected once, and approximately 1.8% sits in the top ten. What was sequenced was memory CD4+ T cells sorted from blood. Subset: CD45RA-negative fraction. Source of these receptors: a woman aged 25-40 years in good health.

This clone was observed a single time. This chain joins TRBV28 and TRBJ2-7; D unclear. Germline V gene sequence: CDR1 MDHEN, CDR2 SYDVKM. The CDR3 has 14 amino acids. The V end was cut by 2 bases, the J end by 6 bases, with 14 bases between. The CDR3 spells CASSLRARPGEQYF. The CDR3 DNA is TGTGCCAGCAGTTTAAGGGCGCGCCCGGGCGAGCAGTACTTC. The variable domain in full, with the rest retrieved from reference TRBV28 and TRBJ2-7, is DVKVTQSSRYLVKRTGEKVFLECVQDMDHENMFWYRQDPGLGLRLIYFSYDVKMKEKGDIPEGYSVSREKKERFSLILESASTNQTSMYLCASSLRARPGEQYFGPGTRLTVT.

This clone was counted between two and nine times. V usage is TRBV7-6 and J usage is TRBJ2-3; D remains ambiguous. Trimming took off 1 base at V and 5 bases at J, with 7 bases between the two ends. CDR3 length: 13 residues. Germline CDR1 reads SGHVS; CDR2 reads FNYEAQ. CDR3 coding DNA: TGTGCCAGCAGCTTAGTGAGGCAAGATACGCAGTATTTT. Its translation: CASSLVRQDTQYF.

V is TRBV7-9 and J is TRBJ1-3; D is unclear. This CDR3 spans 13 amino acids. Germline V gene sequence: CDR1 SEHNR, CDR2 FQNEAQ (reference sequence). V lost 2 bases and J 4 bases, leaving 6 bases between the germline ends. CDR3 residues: CASSLLLGNTIYF. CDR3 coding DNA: TGTGCCAGCAGCTTACTCCTGGGAAACACCATATATTTT.

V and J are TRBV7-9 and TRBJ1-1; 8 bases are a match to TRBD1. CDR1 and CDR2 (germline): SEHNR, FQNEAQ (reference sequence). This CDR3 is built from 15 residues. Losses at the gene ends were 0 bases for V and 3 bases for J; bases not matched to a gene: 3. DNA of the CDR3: TGTGCCAGCAGCTTAGCCGACAGGGGAGACACTGAAGCTTTCTTT. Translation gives CASSLADRGDTEAFF. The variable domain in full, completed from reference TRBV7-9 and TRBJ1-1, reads DTGVSQNPRHKITKRGQNVTFRCDPISEHNRLYWYRQTLGQGPEFLTYFQNEAQLEKSRLLSDRFSAERPKGSFSTLEIQRTEQGDSAMYLCASSLADRGDTEAFFGQGTRLTVV.

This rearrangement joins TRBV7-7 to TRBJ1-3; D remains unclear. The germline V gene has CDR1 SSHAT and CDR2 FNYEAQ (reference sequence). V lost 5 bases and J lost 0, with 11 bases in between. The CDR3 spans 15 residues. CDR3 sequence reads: CASSASESSGNTIYF. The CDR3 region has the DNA TGTGCCAGCAGCGCATCAGAGAGCTCTGGAAACACCATATATTTT.

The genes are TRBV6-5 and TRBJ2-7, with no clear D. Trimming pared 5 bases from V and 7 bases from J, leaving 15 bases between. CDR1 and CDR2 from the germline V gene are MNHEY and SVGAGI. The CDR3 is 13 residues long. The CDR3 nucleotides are TGTGCCAGCAGTACCGGCCTTTTAGGGGAGCAGTACTTC. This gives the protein CASSTGLLGEQYF.

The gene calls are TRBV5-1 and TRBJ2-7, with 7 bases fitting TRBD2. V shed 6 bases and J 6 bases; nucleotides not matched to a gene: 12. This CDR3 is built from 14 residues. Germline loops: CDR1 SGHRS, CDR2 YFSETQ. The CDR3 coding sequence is TGCGCCAGCAAATTCCAGGTAGCGGGCGGCGAGCAGTACTTC. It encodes CASKFQVAGGEQYF.

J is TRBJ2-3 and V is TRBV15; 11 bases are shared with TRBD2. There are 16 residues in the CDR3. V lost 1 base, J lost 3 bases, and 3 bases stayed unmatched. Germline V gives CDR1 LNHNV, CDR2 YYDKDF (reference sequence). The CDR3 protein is CATSRALAGGTDTQYF. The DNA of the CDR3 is TGTGCCACCAGCAGAGCCCTAGCGGGAGGTACAGATACGCAGTATTTT.

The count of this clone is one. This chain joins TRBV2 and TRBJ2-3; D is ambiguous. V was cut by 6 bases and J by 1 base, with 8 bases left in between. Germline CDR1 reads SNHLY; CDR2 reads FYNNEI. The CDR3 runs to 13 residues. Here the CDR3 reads CASRWQGTDTQYF. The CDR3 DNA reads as TGTGCCAGCAGATGGCAGGGCACAGATACGCAGTATTTT.

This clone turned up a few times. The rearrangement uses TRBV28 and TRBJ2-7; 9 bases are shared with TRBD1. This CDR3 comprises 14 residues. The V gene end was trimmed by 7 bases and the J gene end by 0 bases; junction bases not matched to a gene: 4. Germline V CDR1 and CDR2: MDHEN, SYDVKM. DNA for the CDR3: TGTGCCAGCATACAGGGGGCCAGCTCCTACGAGCAGTACTTC. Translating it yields CASIQGASSYEQYF.

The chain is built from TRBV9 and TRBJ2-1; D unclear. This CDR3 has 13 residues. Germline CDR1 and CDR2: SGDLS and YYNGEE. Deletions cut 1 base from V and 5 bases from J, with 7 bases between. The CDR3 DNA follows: TGTGCCAGCAGCGTATCCTTTGACAATGAGCAGTTCTTC. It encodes CASSVSFDNEQFF.